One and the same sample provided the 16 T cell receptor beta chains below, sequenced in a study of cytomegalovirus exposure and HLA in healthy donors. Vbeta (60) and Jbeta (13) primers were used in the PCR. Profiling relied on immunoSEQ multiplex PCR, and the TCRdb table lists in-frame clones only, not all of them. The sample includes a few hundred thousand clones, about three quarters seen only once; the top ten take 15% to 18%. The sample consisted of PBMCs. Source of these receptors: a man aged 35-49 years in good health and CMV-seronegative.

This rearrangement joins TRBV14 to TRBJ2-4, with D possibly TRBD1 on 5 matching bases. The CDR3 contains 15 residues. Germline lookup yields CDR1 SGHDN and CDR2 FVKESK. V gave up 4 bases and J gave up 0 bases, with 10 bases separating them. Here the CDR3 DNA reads TGTGCCAGCAGCCTTGCAGGGTTAGCCAAAAACATTCAGTACTTC. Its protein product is CASSLAGLAKNIQYF.

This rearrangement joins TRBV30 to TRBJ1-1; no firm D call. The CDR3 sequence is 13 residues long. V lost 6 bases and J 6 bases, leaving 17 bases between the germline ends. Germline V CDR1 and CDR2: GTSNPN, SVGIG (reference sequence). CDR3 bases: TGTGCCTGCCTCTATGGGGTGAGGGCTGAAGCTTTCTTT. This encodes CACLYGVRAEAFF.

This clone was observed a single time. In DNA form, the CDR3 reads TGTGCCAGCAGTTACTCGAAGGGGCTGAACACTGAAGCTTTCTTT. Residues: CASSYSKGLNTEAFF. The V and J genes are TRBV6-5 and TRBJ1-1, with D perhaps TRBD1 (5 bases). The germline V gene encodes CDR1 MNHEY and CDR2 SVGAGI. This CDR3 contains 15 residues. V shed 0 bases and J shed 0 bases, with 8 bases lying between them.

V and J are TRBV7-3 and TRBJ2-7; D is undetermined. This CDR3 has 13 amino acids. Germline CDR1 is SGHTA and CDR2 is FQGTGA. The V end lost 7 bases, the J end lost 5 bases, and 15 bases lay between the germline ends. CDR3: CASTTVEANEQYF. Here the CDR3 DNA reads TGTGCCAGCACTACCGTCGAGGCAAACGAGCAGTACTTC.

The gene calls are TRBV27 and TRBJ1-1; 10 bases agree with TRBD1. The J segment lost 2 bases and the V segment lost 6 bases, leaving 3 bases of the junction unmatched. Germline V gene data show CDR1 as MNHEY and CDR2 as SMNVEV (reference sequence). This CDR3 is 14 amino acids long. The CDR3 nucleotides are TGTGCCAGCAGAAGGGACAGGGGTAACACTGAAGCTTTCTTT. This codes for CASRRDRGNTEAFF.

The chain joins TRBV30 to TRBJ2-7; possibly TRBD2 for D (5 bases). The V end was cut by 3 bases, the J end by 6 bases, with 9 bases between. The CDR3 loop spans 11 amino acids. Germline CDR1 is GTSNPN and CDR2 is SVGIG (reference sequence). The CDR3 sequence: CAWRTGFEQYF. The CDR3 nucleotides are TGTGCCTGGAGGACGGGGTTCGAGCAGTACTTC.

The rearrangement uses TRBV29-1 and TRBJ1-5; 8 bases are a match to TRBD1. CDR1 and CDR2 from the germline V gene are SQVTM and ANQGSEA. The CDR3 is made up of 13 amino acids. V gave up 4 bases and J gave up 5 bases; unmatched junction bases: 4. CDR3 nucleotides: TGCAGCGTTGCTATGGGACAGGATCAGCCCCAGCATTTT. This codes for CSVAMGQDQPQHF.

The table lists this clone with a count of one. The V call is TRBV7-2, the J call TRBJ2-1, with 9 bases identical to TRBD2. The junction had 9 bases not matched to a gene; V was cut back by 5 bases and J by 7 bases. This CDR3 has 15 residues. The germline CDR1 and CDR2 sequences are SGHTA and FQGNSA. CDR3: CASSQAGLALNEQFF. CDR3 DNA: TGTGCCAGCAGCCAGGCGGGACTAGCCCTTAATGAGCAGTTCTTC.

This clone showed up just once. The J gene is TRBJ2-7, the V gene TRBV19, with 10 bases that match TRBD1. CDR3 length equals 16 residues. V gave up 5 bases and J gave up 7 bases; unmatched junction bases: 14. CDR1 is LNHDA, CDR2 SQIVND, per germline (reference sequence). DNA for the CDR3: TGTGCCAGTAGTCCCAGGGGACAGGGGCAGTCTTTTGAGCAGTACTTC. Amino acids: CASSPRGQGQSFEQYF.

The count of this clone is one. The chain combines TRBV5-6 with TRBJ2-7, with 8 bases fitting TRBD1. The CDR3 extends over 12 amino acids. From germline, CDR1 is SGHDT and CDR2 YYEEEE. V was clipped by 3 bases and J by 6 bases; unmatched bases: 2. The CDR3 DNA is TGTGCCAGCAGCTCAGGGGGCAGCGAGCAGTACTTC. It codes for CASSSGGSEQYF. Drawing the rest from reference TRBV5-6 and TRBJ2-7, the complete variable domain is DAGVTQSPTHLIKTRGQQVTLRCSPKSGHDTVSWYQQALGQGPQFIFQYYEEEERQRGNFPDRFSGHQFPNYSSELNVNALLLGDSALYLCASSSGGSEQYFGPGTRLTVT.

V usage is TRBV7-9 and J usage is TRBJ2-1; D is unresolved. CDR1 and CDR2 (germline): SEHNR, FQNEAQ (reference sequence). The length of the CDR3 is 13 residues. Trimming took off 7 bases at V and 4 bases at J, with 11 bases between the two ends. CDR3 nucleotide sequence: TGTGCCAGCACCCCGCGTGAGTACAATGAGCAGTTCTTC. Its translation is CASTPREYNEQFF.

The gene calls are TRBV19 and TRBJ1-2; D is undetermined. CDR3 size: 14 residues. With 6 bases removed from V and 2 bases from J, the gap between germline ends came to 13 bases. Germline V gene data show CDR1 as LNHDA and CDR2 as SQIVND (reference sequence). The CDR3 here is CASRGVGKNYGYTF. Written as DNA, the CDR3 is TGTGCCAGTAGAGGTGTCGGGAAAAACTATGGCTACACCTTC.

CDR3 sequence: CASSESSGANVLTF. In DNA, the CDR3 is TGTGCCAGCAGCGAATCATCTGGGGCCAACGTCCTGACTTTC. The gene calls are TRBV9 and TRBJ2-6, with D hard to call. CDR3 length: 14 amino acids. CDR1 is SGDLS and CDR2 is YYNGEE in the germline V gene. V was trimmed by 3 bases and J by 1 base, leaving 5 bases between them. The whole variable domain, filled in from reference TRBV9 and TRBJ2-6, reads DSGVTQTPKHLITATGQRVTLRCSPRSGDLSVYWYQQSLDQGLQFLIQYYNGEERAKGNILERFSAQQFPDLHSELNLSSLELGDSALYFCASSESSGANVLTFGAGSRLTVL.

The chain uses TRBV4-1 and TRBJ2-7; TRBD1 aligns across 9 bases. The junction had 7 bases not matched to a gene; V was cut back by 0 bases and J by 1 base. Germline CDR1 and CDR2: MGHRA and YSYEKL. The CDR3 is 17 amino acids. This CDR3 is CASSQERGDRASYEQYF. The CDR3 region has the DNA TGCGCCAGCAGCCAAGAAAGAGGGGACAGGGCTTCCTACGAGCAGTACTTC.

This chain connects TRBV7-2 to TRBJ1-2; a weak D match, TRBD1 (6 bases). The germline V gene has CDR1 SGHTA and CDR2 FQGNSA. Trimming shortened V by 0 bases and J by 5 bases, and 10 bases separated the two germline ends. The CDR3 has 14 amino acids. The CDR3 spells CASSLADRGYGYTF. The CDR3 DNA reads TGTGCCAGCAGCTTAGCGGACAGAGGGTATGGCTACACCTTC.

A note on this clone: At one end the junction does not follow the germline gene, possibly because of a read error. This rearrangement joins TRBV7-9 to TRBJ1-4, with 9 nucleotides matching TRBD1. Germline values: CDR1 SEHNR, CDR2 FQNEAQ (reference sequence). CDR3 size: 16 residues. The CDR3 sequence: CSSSTPGQGFGEKLFF. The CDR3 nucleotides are TGTTCCAGCAGTACCCCGGGACAGGGCTTTGGGGAAAAACTGTTTTTT.